The 15 T cell receptor beta chains below were found in one sample sequenced in a study of T cell repertoires in cytomegalovirus infection. TCRdb fed the reads into MiXCR, producing one record per CDR3 protein. This table holds more than 150,000 distinct CDR3 sequences, 17% found once. The specimen was CD8+ T cells from PBMCs. The receptors were sampled from a human donor in good health (CMV status not recorded). Some clones in this sample may be carry-over from other donors' samples.

This sequence joins TRBV6-2 or TRBV6-3 and TRBJ2-7; 7 nucleotides align to TRBD1. The V gene end was trimmed by 0 bases and the J gene end by 5 bases; junction bases not matched to a gene: 4. Germline loops: CDR1 MNHEY, CDR2 SVGEGT. The CDR3 is 14 amino acids. The CDR3 nucleotides are TGTGCCAGCAGTTACTCGACAGGGTTCGACGAGCAGTACTTC. Its translation is CASSYSTGFDEQYF.

The V gene is TRBV7-9, the J gene TRBJ1-2; possibly TRBD1 for D (5 bases). The V gene lost 5 bases and the J gene lost 9 bases, with 16 bases spanning the gap. The CDR3 totals 13 residues. Germline assignment: CDR1 SEHNR and CDR2 FQNEAQ (reference sequence). The CDR3: CASSPGGAYSYTF. The CDR3 nucleotides are TGTGCCAGCAGCCCCGGAGGGGCTTATAGCTACACCTTC.

This clonotype was recorded many times. V usage is TRBV7-2 and J usage is TRBJ1-2; tentatively, D is TRBD1 (5 bases). Germline-derived CDR1 and CDR2 are SGHTA and FQGNSA. There are 15 residues in the CDR3. V was shortened by 5 bases and J by 7 bases, with 20 bases between the two germline ends. The CDR3 DNA reads TGTGCCAGCAGCCTCCGGGACCGACCCGACTTTGGCTACACCTTC. Translated: CASSLRDRPDFGYTF. The complete variable domain, with remaining parts taken from reference TRBV7-2 and TRBJ1-2, reads GAGVSQSPSNKVTEKGKDVELRCDPISGHTALYWYRQSLGQGLEFLIYFQGNSAPDKSGLPSDRFSAERTGGSVSTLTIQRTQQEDSAVYLCASSLRDRPDFGYTFGSGTRLTVV.

This clonotype was observed at least ten times. The chain recombines TRBV3-1 with TRBJ2-7; 10 bases align to TRBD1. Losses at the gene ends were 4 bases for V and 2 bases for J; bases not matched to a gene: 2. The length of the CDR3 is 14 residues. The germline V gene encodes CDR1 LGHDT and CDR2 YNNKEL (reference sequence). The CDR3, as DNA: TGTGCCAGCAGCCCCGGGACAGGGGCCTACGAGCAGTACTTC. This encodes CASSPGTGAYEQYF.

This clonotype was seen more than once but under ten times. The chain couples TRBV28 to TRBJ1-2; tentative D call: TRBD1 (5 bases). Germline CDR1 MDHEN, CDR2 SYDVKM. The CDR3 has 13 residues. Deletions cut 5 bases from V and 6 bases from J, with 13 bases between. The CDR3 coding sequence is TGTGCCAGCAGTGTTCAAGGGGTTGATGGCTACACCTTC. Translating it yields CASSVQGVDGYTF.

The rearrangement joins TRBV7-8 to TRBJ2-3, with TRBD2 matching 8 bases. After removal of 5 bases from V and 5 bases from J, the junction contained 15 bases not matched to a gene. The CDR3 is 17 amino acids. CDR1 and CDR2 from the germline V gene are SGHVS and FQNEAQ. In DNA, the CDR3 is TGTGCCAGCAGCCCCGGGGGGGTTGGCCTTGTTGGAGATACGCAGTATTTT. Its translation is CASSPGGVGLVGDTQYF.

A note on this clonotype: It may be a read error: a sequence one base away is much more abundant. This sequence joins TRBV6-6 and TRBJ1-4; maybe TRBD1 (5 bases). CDR3 length: 14 amino acids. Germline values: CDR1 MNHNY, CDR2 SVGAGI (reference sequence). The CDR3 spells CDSSSHPWDEKLFF. DNA of the CDR3: TGTGACAGCAGTTCTCACCCATGGGACGAAAAACTGTTTTTT.

This clonotype turned up a few times. The V call is TRBV28, the J call TRBJ2-7; 9 bases fit TRBD2. CDR1 and CDR2 from the germline V gene are MDHEN and SYDVKM. The V and J ends lost 3 bases and 8 bases, in that order; junction bases with no gene match: 8. The CDR3 has 14 residues. Here the CDR3 reads CASSFPGTSMQQYF. The DNA for the CDR3 is TGTGCCAGCAGTTTCCCCGGGACTAGCATGCAGCAGTACTTC. Complete variable domain (other parts from reference TRBV28 and TRBJ2-7): DVKVTQSSRYLVKRTGEKVFLECVQDMDHENMFWYRQDPGLGLRLIYFSYDVKMKEKGDIPEGYSVSREKKERFSLILESASTNQTSMYLCASSFPGTSMQQYFGPGTRLTVT.

The chain has TRBV7-3 and TRBJ2-4; D possibly matches TRBD1 or TRBD2 (5 bases each). The CDR3 contains 11 residues. Germline lookup yields CDR1 SGHTA and CDR2 FQGTGA. Trimming cost V 9 bases and J 6 bases, with 9 bases left between them. The CDR3 region is CARTGGNIQYF. In DNA form, the CDR3 reads TGTGCCAGAACTGGGGGAAACATTCAGTACTTC.

This sequence joins TRBV7-9 and TRBJ1-1, with no clear D. The CDR3 contains 14 residues. CDR1 and CDR2 (germline): SEHNR, FQNEAQ (reference sequence). V was shortened by 4 bases and J by 3 bases, with 12 bases between the two germline ends. This chain's CDR3 is CASSSLRDYTEAFF. The CDR3 DNA follows: TGTGCCAGCAGCTCCCTTAGGGATTACACTGAAGCTTTCTTT.

The DNA for the CDR3 is TGTGCCAGCAGTCCACAGGGGAACTATGGCTACACCTTC. Protein product: CASSPQGNYGYTF. The rearrangement joins TRBV6-5 to TRBJ1-2; 7 bases are shared with TRBD1. J was trimmed by 2 bases and V by 5 bases; bases with no gene match: 2. The germline CDR1 and CDR2 sequences are MNHEY and SVGAGI. There are 13 residues in the CDR3.

The chain couples TRBV6-6 to TRBJ1-2; tentative D call: TRBD1 (5 bases). CDR1 MNHNY and CDR2 SVGAGI come from the germline V gene (reference sequence). Trimming shortened V by 5 bases and J by 7 bases, and 8 bases separated the two germline ends. The CDR3 has 11 amino acids. The CDR3 loop reads CASSLGTGYTF. CDR3 DNA: TGTGCCAGCAGTCTGGGGACTGGCTACACCTTC.

This clonotype showed up just a few times. The gene calls are TRBV5-6 and TRBJ2-7, with 9 bases aligning to TRBD2. The CDR3 contains 15 residues. Losses at the gene ends were 1 base for V and 2 bases for J; bases not matched to a gene: 4. The germline gives CDR1 SGHDT, CDR2 YYEEEE. CDR3 DNA: TGTGCCAGCAGCTTGTTAGCGGGGGCGACCTACGAGCAGTACTTC. Translation gives CASSLLAGATYEQYF.

In its sample, this clonotype was seen a few times. This CDR3 reads CASSYEWLGQLEQYF. CDR3 DNA: TGTGCCAGCAGTTACGAATGGCTCGGACAGCTCGAGCAGTACTTC. The chain combines TRBV6-2 or TRBV6-3 with TRBJ2-7, with TRBD1 as a possible D gene (6 bases). CDR3 length equals 15 residues. V shed 2 bases and J shed 6 bases, with 17 bases lying between them. Germline CDR1 reads MNHEY; CDR2 reads SVGEGT.

V gene TRBV19 combines with J gene TRBJ2-3; D is unresolved. This CDR3 spans 14 amino acids. The ends were cut back, 10 bases at V and 4 bases at J, with 18 bases in the middle. Germline CDR1 and CDR2: LNHDA and SQIVND (reference sequence). CDR3 DNA: TGTGCCACCTGTGAAGAGATCCTCGCAGATACGCAGTATTTT. It is translated as CATCEEILADTQYF. Based on the CDR3 plus reference TRBV19 and TRBJ2-3, the full variable domain is DGGITQSPKYLFRKEGQNVTLSCEQNLNHDAMYWYRQDPGQGLRLIYYSQIVNDFQKGDIAEGYSVSREKKESFPLTVTSAQKNPTAFYLCATCEEILADTQYFGPGTRLTVL.